The clone carrying this TCR beta chain has just a few counts. Its target is not known. To make TCR beta libraries, researchers used iRepertoire HTBI primers and Arm-PCR of CDR3 regions. TCRdb processed the multiplex PCR reads anew with MiXCR; each CDR3 protein has one entry. Here the sample spans more than 350,000 distinct CDR3 sequences, around 20% being singletons. This entry comes from a study of regulatory T cells in long-lasting Graves disease. At the level of the study: The criterion for persistent Graves' disease was over 5 years of antithyroid drugs with positive TSH receptor antibodies.

As to time point: persistent/refractory GD, antithyroid drugs over 5 years with positive TRAb. The TCR library used RNA extracted from PBMCs. Tubes containing EDTA received roughly 8.8 milliliters of drawn peripheral blood. Study observations and caveats: TRBV28, TRBJ1-2 and TRBJ2-5 were favored in persistent disease.

There are 12 residues in the CDR3. With 6 bases removed from V and 6 bases from J, the gap between germline ends came to 6 bases. From germline, CDR1 is LNHNV and CDR2 YYDKDF (reference sequence). The starting material was peripheral blood mononuclear cells (PBMCs), obtained when the disease was refractory, from a patient treated with antithyroid drugs. The chain combines TRBV15 with TRBJ1-6; a possible D gene is TRBD1 (6 bases). The TCR was taken from a female donor with Graves disease. Here the CDR3 DNA reads TGTGCCACCAGAGGGGGTAATTCACCCCTCCACTTT. Its translation: CATRGGNSPLHF.